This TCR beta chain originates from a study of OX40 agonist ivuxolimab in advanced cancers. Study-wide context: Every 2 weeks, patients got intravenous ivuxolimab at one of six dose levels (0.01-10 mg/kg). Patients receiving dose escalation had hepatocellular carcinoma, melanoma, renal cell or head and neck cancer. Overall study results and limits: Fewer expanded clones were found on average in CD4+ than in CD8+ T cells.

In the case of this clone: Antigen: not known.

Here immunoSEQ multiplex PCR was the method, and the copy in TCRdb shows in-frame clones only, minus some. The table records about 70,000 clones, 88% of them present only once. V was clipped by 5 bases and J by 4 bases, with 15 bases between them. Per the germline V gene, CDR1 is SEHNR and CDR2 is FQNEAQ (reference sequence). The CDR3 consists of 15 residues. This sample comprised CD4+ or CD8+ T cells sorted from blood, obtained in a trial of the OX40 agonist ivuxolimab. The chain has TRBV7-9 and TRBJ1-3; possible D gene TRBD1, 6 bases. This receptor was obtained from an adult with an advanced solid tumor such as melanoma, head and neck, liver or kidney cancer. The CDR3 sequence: CASSNLQGLGNTIYF. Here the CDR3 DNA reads TGTGCCAGCAGCAATCTACAGGGTTTGGGAAACACCATATATTTT.